The 19 T cell receptor beta chains below come from one sample, sequenced in a study of blood T cells in healthy people across ages. Next came a second PCR, run for roughly 6 to 11 cycles, which used a sample-barcoded 5' primer along with a J-beta primer mix. In TCRdb, the 5' RACE reads were re-called with MiXCR into one record per CDR3 protein. Of hundreds of thousands of distinct CDR3 sequences in the sample, over 45% were seen once. The sequenced sample was blood. These receptors all come from a man aged 25 to 40 in good health.

V is TRBV12-3 or TRBV12-4 and J is TRBJ2-3; D is unresolved. V shed 3 bases and J shed 6 bases, with 10 bases lying between them. The CDR3 runs to 13 residues. DNA of the CDR3: TGTGCCAGCAGTTTGACCCCTGCCGATACGCAGTATTTT. It is translated as CASSLTPADTQYF.

This sequence joins TRBV15 and TRBJ2-4, with 9 bases aligning to TRBD2. The end of the DNA fits TRBJ2-7 better, so the J call may be wrong. In germline, CDR1 is LNHNV, CDR2 YYDKDF (reference sequence). The length of the CDR3 is 18 residues. The CDR3 spells CATSREVRAGGFFYEQYF. Written as DNA, the CDR3 is TGTGCCACCAGCAGGGAAGTTCGAGCGGGAGGTTTCTTCTACGAGCAGTACTTC.

The chain uses TRBV7-6 and TRBJ1-1, with a possible D match to TRBD1 (6 bases). Trimming shortened V by 0 bases and J by 6 bases, and 32 bases separated the two germline ends. The CDR3 is 21 amino acids. The germline V gene encodes CDR1 SGHVS and CDR2 FNYEAQ. CDR3 nucleotide sequence: TGTGCCAGCAGCTTAGCCGGAGGACTTATCTCTTTGGACAGTACGAGTCCTGAAGCTTTCTTT. Translation gives CASSLAGGLISLDSTSPEAFF.

The chain links TRBV18 to TRBJ2-7; a possible D gene is TRBD1 (5 bases). V lost 3 bases, J lost 5 bases, and 11 bases lay in between. This CDR3 spans 13 amino acids. Germline values: CDR1 KGHSH, CDR2 LQKENI. CDR3 DNA sequence: TGTGCCAGCTCACCGGGTCAAGGGGACGAGCAGTACTTC. Translation gives CASSPGQGDEQYF.

This clonotype occurred once. The chain joins TRBV7-2 to TRBJ1-4; D is uncertain. Trimming took 2 bases from V and 2 from J, leaving 15 bases between them. Per germline, CDR1 SGHTA and CDR2 FQGNSA. There are 17 residues in the CDR3. CDR3 in DNA: TGTGCCAGCAGCTTATCGCCCGTAGTGGCGACTAATGAAAAACTGTTTTTT. Translating gives CASSLSPVVATNEKLFF.

V is TRBV21-1 and J is TRBJ2-3; the table's D call, TRBD1, has no DNA check behind it. TRBV21-1 counts as a pseudogene. CDR3 length: 17 amino acids. This chain's CDR3 is CASSKEGRTGAEDTRYF. In DNA, the CDR3 is TGTGCCAGCAGCAAAGAGGGGAGAACAGGGGCAGAAGATACGCGGTATTTT.

In nucleotides, the CDR3 is TGCGCCAGCAGCTTTCTAGCGGGAGGGCCGGGCGAGCAGTTCTTC. This sequence encodes CASSFLAGGPGEQFF. The chain uses TRBV5-1 and TRBJ2-1; 12 bases line up with TRBD2. The CDR3 length is 15 residues. The trim removed 2 bases at V and 10 bases at J, leaving 7 bases unmatched. Germline loops: CDR1 SGHRS, CDR2 YFSETQ.

The chain uses TRBV7-2 and TRBJ2-1, with D hard to call. V lost 6 bases, J lost 8 bases, and 8 bases lay in between. Germline V gene lookup returns CDR1 SGHTA and CDR2 FQGNSA. This CDR3 contains 11 residues. CDR3 DNA sequence: TGTGCCAGCAGTTATAGATATGAGCAGTTCTTC. Translated: CASSYRYEQFF.

This clonotype was picked up a small number of times. The genes are TRBV2 and TRBJ1-6; D possibly corresponds to TRBD1 (5 bases). The CDR3 totals 14 residues. Germline V lookup: CDR1 SNHLY, CDR2 FYNNEI. V lost 3 bases, J lost 9 bases, and 12 bases lay in between. In nucleotides, the CDR3 is TGTGCCAGCAGTGAGATCCGGGACTTTTCACCCCTCCACTTT. It translates to CASSEIRDFSPLHF.

This sequence joins TRBV7-8 and TRBJ1-5; D not certain. From germline, CDR1 is SGHVS and CDR2 FQNEAQ. V was clipped by 4 bases and J by 2 bases, with 12 bases between them. The CDR3 is 15 residues long. The CDR3 region is CASSSNRVGNQPQHF. In DNA, the CDR3 is TGTGCCAGCAGCTCAAACAGAGTCGGCAATCAGCCCCAGCATTTT.

The chain links TRBV9 to TRBJ2-1; 7 bases map to TRBD2. The germline V gene has CDR1 SGDLS and CDR2 YYNGEE. The CDR3 length is 14 residues. V lost 4 bases, J lost 5 bases, and 6 bases stayed unmatched. This CDR3 is CASSSRGDHNEQFF. As DNA, the CDR3 is TGTGCCAGCAGCTCCCGGGGGGATCACAATGAGCAGTTCTTC.

This chain connects TRBV18 to TRBJ2-7, with 10 bases fitting TRBD2. Per the germline V gene, CDR1 is KGHSH and CDR2 is LQKENI. This CDR3 region has 16 residues. Germline trimming cut 3 bases from V and 4 bases from J; bases unmatched to any gene: 9. The chain's CDR3 is CASSPASGSLEYEQYF. The CDR3 region has the DNA TGTGCCAGCTCACCGGCTAGCGGGAGCTTGGAGTACGAGCAGTACTTC.

The chain links TRBV5-1 to TRBJ1-2; TRBD1 might be the D (5 bases). CDR1 SGHRS and CDR2 YFSETQ come from the germline V gene. Trimming removed 0 bases at V and 6 bases at J, with 15 bases between. This CDR3 region has 15 residues. The CDR3 region has the DNA TGCGCCAGCAGCTTGGAGATTCGTAGGGGCGATGGCTACACCTTC. Residues: CASSLEIRRGDGYTF.

The chain employs TRBV4-3 and TRBJ1-1; D may be TRBD1 (6 bases). Deletions cut 2 bases from V and 7 bases from J, with 11 bases between. This CDR3 is built from 13 residues. CDR1 and CDR2 (germline): LGHNA, YSLEER. The CDR3 protein is CASSQSQGSEAFF. The DNA for the CDR3 is TGCGCCAGCAGCCAATCACAGGGAAGTGAAGCTTTCTTT.

This sequence joins TRBV7-9 and TRBJ1-4, with D tentatively TRBD1 (5 bases). Germline assignment: CDR1 SEHNR and CDR2 FQNEAQ (reference sequence). CDR3 length equals 16 residues. The V end was cut by 4 bases, the J end by 7 bases, with 19 bases between. CDR3 bases: TGTGCCAGCAGCTCCTCCCGGGACCTCCCGGGTGAAAAACTGTTTTTT. This encodes CASSSSRDLPGEKLFF.

The chain has TRBV12-3 or TRBV12-4 and TRBJ1-1, with TRBD1 matching 8 bases. There are 14 residues in the CDR3. The junction had 4 bases not matched to a gene; V was cut back by 6 bases and J by 1 base. Written as DNA, the CDR3 is TGTGCCAGCAGCCGGACAGGGCAGAACACTGAAGCTTTCTTT. This encodes CASSRTGQNTEAFF.

This clonotype occurred once. DNA of the CDR3: TGCGCCAGCAGCTTGTTAGGCAGCACCTACGAGCAGTACTTC. Protein: CASSLLGSTYEQYF. The chain carries TRBV5-1 and TRBJ2-7; no firm D call. Germline CDR1 and CDR2: SGHRS and YFSETQ. The CDR3 is 14 amino acids. V gave up 1 base and J gave up 2 bases, with 10 bases separating them.

This chain links TRBV28 with TRBJ2-4; TRBD1 matches 9 bases. V was pared by 8 bases and J by 13 bases, with 18 bases of the junction left unmatched. Germline loops: CDR1 MDHEN, CDR2 SYDVKM. There are 15 residues in the CDR3. The DNA for the CDR3 is TGTGCCAGCCGAGATCGGGACAGGGACTTAGGAGGGCAGTACTTC. This sequence encodes CASRDRDRDLGGQYF. Full variable domain (remainder filled in from reference TRBV28 and TRBJ2-4): DVKVTQSSRYLVKRTGEKVFLECVQDMDHENMFWYRQDPGLGLRLIYFSYDVKMKEKGDIPEGYSVSREKKERFSLILESASTNQTSMYLCASRDRDRDLGGQYFGAGTRLSVL.

This rearrangement joins TRBV7-2 to TRBJ2-7, with D perhaps TRBD2 (6 bases). Germline CDR1 SGHTA, CDR2 FQGNSA. V was pared by 6 bases and J by 7 bases, with 16 bases between. This CDR3 has 13 amino acids. CDR3 loop: CASSYTYGREQYF. The CDR3 DNA reads TGTGCCAGCAGTTATACATACGGGAGAGAGCAGTACTTC.